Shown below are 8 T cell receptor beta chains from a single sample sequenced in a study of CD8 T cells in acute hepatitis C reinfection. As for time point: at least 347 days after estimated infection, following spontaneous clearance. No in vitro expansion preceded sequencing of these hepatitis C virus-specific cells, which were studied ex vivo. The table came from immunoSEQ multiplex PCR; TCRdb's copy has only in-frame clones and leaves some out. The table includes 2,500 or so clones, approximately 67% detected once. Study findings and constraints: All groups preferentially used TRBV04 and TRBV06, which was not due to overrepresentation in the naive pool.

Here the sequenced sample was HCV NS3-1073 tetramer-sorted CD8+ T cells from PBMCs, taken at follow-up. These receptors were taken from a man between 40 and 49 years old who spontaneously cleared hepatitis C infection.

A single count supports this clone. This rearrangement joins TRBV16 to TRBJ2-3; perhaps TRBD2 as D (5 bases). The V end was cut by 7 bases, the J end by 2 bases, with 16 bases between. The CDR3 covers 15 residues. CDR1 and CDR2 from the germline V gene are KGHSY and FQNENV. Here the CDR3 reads CASIPSGAATDTQYF. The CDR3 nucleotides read TGTGCCAGCATCCCAAGCGGAGCAGCCACAGATACGCAGTATTTT.

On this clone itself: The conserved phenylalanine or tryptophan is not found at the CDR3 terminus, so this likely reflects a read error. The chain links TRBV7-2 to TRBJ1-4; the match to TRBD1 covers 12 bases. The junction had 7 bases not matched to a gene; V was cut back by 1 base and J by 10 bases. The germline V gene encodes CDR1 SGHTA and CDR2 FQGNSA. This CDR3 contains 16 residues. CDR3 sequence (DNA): TGTGCCAGCAGCTTAGGCGGGGGGACAGGGGGCGGAAAACTGTTTCTT. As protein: CASSLGGGTGGGKLFL.

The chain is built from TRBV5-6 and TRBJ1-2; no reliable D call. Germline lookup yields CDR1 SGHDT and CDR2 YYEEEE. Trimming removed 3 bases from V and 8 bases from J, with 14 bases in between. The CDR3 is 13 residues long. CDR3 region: CASSWRYLRGYTF. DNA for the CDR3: TGTGCCAGCAGCTGGAGGTACCTTAGAGGCTACACCTTC.

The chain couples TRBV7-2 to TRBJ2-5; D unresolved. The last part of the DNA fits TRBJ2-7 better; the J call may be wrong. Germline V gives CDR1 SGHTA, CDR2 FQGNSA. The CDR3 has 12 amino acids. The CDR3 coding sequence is TGTGCCAGCAGCTTAAGTGTGGGCGAGCAGTACTTC. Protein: CASSLSVGEQYF.

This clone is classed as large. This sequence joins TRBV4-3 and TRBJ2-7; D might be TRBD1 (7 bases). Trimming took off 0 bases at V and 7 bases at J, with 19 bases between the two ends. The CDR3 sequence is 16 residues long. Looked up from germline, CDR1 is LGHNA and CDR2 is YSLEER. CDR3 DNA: TGCGCCAGCAGCCAAGAACCCCAGGGGGGCCTAGGGGAGCAGTACTTC. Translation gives CASSQEPQGGLGEQYF.

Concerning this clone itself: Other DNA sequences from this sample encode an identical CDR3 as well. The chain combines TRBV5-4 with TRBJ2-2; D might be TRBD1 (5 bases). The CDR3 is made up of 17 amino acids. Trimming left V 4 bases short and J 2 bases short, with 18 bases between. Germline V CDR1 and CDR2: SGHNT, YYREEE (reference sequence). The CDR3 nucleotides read TGTGCCAGCAGCCAAGAGCCTGGGGCTCCCAACACCGGGGAGCTGTTTTTT. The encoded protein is CASSQEPGAPNTGELFF. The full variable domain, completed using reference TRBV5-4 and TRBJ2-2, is ETGVTQSPTHLIKTRGQQVTLRCSSQSGHNTVSWYQQALGQGPQFIFQYYREEENGRGNFPPRFSGLQFPNYSSELNVNALELDDSALYLCASSQEPGAPNTGELFFGEGSRLTVL.

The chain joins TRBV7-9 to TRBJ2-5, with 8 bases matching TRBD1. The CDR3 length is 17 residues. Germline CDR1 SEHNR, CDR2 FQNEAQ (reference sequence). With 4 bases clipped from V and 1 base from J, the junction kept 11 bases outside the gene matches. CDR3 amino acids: CASSSTRTGPLQETQYF. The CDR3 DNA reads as TGTGCCAGCAGCTCAACCAGGACAGGGCCCCTCCAAGAGACCCAGTACTTC.

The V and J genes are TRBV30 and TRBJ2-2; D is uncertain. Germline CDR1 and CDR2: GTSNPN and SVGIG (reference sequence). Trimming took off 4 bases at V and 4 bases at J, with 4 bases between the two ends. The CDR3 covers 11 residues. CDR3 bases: TGTGCCTGGAAACTCACCGGGGAGCTGTTTTTT. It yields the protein CAWKLTGELFF.